This passage covers 20 T cell receptor beta chains from one sample sequenced in a study of identical twins. MiXCR, applied by TCRdb to the 5' RACE reads, yields one record per CDR3 protein. The table includes a few hundred thousand distinct CDR3 sequences, around an eighth detected once. The same sample was also studied in work on yellow fever vaccine responses in identical twins.

The sequenced material came from CD4+ T cells sorted from blood. The receptors derive from a woman younger than 35 in good health.

The chain carries TRBV4-3 and TRBJ1-2; D ambiguous. The CDR3 length is 15 residues. V lost 5 bases to trimming and J lost 0 bases, with 13 bases between them. From germline, CDR1 is LGHNA and CDR2 YSLEER. This CDR3 reads CASSYRLQPNYGYTF. CDR3 DNA: TGCGCCAGCAGCTACCGGCTTCAACCTAACTATGGCTACACCTTC.

CDR3 nucleotide sequence: TGTGCCAGCTCACCACAATCGGGACGCTACAATGAGCAGTTCTTC. It yields the protein CASSPQSGRYNEQFF. The J gene is TRBJ2-1, the V gene TRBV18; D is perhaps TRBD1 or TRBD2 (5 bases each). Per germline, CDR1 KGHSH and CDR2 LQKENI. The CDR3 is made up of 15 amino acids. V was trimmed by 1 base and J by 3 bases, leaving 10 bases between them.

This clonotype occurred a few times. The chain uses TRBV3-1 and TRBJ2-1; the D is unclear. CDR1 and CDR2 (germline): LGHDT, YNNKEL (reference sequence). The V gene lost 2 bases and the J gene lost 6 bases, with 5 bases spanning the gap. The CDR3 extends over 12 amino acids. This chain's CDR3 is CASSQTRNEQFF. CDR3 nucleotides: TGTGCCAGCAGCCAAACGCGCAATGAGCAGTTCTTC.

This clonotype was detected ten times or more. This rearrangement joins TRBV6-2 or TRBV6-3 to TRBJ2-1; D is uncertain. Germline V CDR1 and CDR2: MNHEY, SVGEGT. The CDR3 loop spans 12 amino acids. V was pared by 5 bases and J by 7 bases, with 9 bases between. CDR3 protein: CASSPIYNEQFF. CDR3 bases: TGTGCCAGCAGTCCCATCTATAATGAGCAGTTCTTC.

The chain recombines TRBV7-9 with TRBJ2-7; D unresolved. The CDR3 consists of 15 residues. CDR1 SEHNR and CDR2 FQNEAQ come from the germline V gene (reference sequence). The germline V and J ends were trimmed by 5 bases and 4 bases, with 18 bases remaining between them. The CDR3 loop is CASSLAYPTVYEQYF. In DNA, the CDR3 is TGTGCCAGCAGCCTCGCCTACCCGACTGTTTACGAGCAGTACTTC.

The gene calls are TRBV28 and TRBJ2-7; D gene uncertain. The length of the CDR3 is 11 residues. Trimming took 5 bases from V and 7 from J, leaving 9 bases between them. The germline V gene has CDR1 MDHEN and CDR2 SYDVKM. CDR3 DNA: TGTGCCAGCAGTACCGTGGGGGAGCAGTACTTC. Protein product: CASSTVGEQYF.

This clonotype occurred many times. V and J are TRBV29-1 and TRBJ2-7, with 11 bases fitting TRBD1. The CDR3 consists of 13 residues. CDR1 SQVTM and CDR2 ANQGSEA come from the germline V gene. The trim removed 2 bases at V and 6 bases at J, leaving 3 bases unmatched. The CDR3 loop reads CSVERTGGFEQYF. The CDR3 DNA reads as TGCAGCGTTGAACGGACAGGGGGCTTCGAGCAGTACTTC.

This chain connects TRBV7-2 to TRBJ2-7; perhaps TRBD1 as D (5 bases). Germline V gene data show CDR1 as SGHTA and CDR2 as FQGNSA. Between the trimmed V and J ends, which lost 1 base and 5 bases, there was a span of 15 bases. CDR3 length: 15 residues. CDR3 nucleotide sequence: TGTGCCAGCAGCTTAGGGGGCAGGTTCGTTAACGAGCAGTACTTC. Its protein is CASSLGGRFVNEQYF. The entire variable domain, with the rest obtained from reference TRBV7-2 and TRBJ2-7, is as follows: GAGVSQSPSNKVTEKGKDVELRCDPISGHTALYWYRQSLGQGLEFLIYFQGNSAPDKSGLPSDRFSAERTGGSVSTLTIQRTQQEDSAVYLCASSLGGRFVNEQYFGPGTRLTVT.

This clonotype was seen more than once but under ten times. The chain couples TRBV5-5 to TRBJ2-2; the match to TRBD1 covers 8 bases. CDR3 length: 16 amino acids. Trimming removed 1 base from V and 10 bases from J; junction bases left unmatched: 12. Germline lookup yields CDR1 SGHKS and CDR2 YYEKEE (reference sequence). The CDR3 sequence is CASSLIGTGLSAELFF. Here the CDR3 DNA reads TGTGCCAGCAGCTTGATAGGGACAGGCCTTAGCGCGGAGCTGTTTTTT.

This sequence joins TRBV7-9 and TRBJ1-2; the D gene is possibly TRBD1 (6 bases). V lost 5 bases and J 7 bases, leaving 14 bases between the germline ends. Germline V gives CDR1 SEHNR, CDR2 FQNEAQ (reference sequence). The CDR3 consists of 13 residues. CDR3 sequence (DNA): TGTGCCAGCAGCCTGGGGGGGGCCTCTGGCTACACCTTC. Protein product: CASSLGGASGYTF.

The V gene is TRBV5-1, the J gene TRBJ1-4; D not resolved. V was pared by 0 bases and J by 7 bases, with 10 bases between. Germline lookup yields CDR1 SGHRS and CDR2 YFSETQ. This CDR3 comprises 14 residues. In DNA, the CDR3 is TGCGCCAGCAGCTTGGACAGCCTCGTTGAAAAACTGTTTTTT. Amino acids: CASSLDSLVEKLFF.

This chain connects TRBV6-5 to TRBJ2-6; perhaps TRBD2 as D (5 bases). Germline CDR1 MNHEY, CDR2 SVGAGI. Trimming shortened V by 0 bases and J by 2 bases, and 11 bases separated the two germline ends. The CDR3 spans 17 residues. DNA for the CDR3: TGTGCCAGCAGTTACTCGCCGAGGGCTCCTGGGGCCAACGTCCTGACTTTC. Its protein is CASSYSPRAPGANVLTF.

This clonotype was seen a few times. The rearrangement links TRBV11-2 to TRBJ2-1; D is ambiguous. In germline, CDR1 is SGHAT, CDR2 FQNNGV. Trimming took 6 bases from V and 3 from J, leaving 6 bases between them. The CDR3 has 12 residues. The CDR3 loop reads CASRRGYNEQFF. The CDR3 bases are TGTGCCAGCAGGAGAGGCTACAATGAGCAGTTCTTC. The entire variable domain, with the rest obtained from reference TRBV11-2 and TRBJ2-1, is as follows: EAGVAQSPRYKIIEKRQSVAFWCNPISGHATLYWYQQILGQGPKLLIQFQNNGVVDDSQLPKDRFSAERLKGVDSTLKIQPAKLEDSAVYLCASRRGYNEQFFGPGTRLTVL.

This clonotype was picked up many times. The chain joins TRBV25-1 to TRBJ2-5; D is perhaps TRBD1 (5 bases). V was cut by 6 bases and J by 5 bases, with 10 bases left in between. The CDR3 is 12 amino acids. The germline gives CDR1 MGHDK, CDR2 SYGVNS. The CDR3 spells CASRDIGETQYF. The DNA for the CDR3 is TGTGCCAGCAGGGACATAGGGGAGACCCAGTACTTC.

V gene TRBV7-9 combines with J gene TRBJ2-3; possibly TRBD2 for D (6 bases). The CDR3 sequence is 14 residues long. From germline, CDR1 is SEHNR and CDR2 FQNEAQ (reference sequence). The germline V and J ends were trimmed by 5 bases and 6 bases, with 15 bases remaining between them. CDR3 region: CASSPQRAGDTQYF. DNA for the CDR3: TGTGCCAGCAGCCCCCAGCGGGCGGGGGATACGCAGTATTTT.

V gene TRBV29-1 combines with J gene TRBJ2-7; tentatively, D is TRBD1 (6 bases). Germline V gene data show CDR1 as SQVTM and CDR2 as ANQGSEA. CDR3 length: 12 residues. Trimming took 7 bases from V and 3 from J, leaving 13 bases between them. In DNA, the CDR3 is TGCAGCGGGGGACAAAGTGGCTACGAGCAGTACTTC. It specifies CSGGQSGYEQYF.

This clonotype occurred a few times. The genes are TRBV20-1 and TRBJ1-4, with a tentative D call TRBD1 (5 bases). Per the germline V gene, CDR1 is DFQATT and CDR2 is SNEGSKA (reference sequence). Trimming pared 0 bases from V and 8 bases from J, leaving 13 bases between. The CDR3 covers 14 residues. The CDR3 bases are TGCAGTGCTAGAGAAGAAGCAAGGGGCGAAAAACTGTTTTTT. This translates into CSAREEARGEKLFF.

This clonotype was recorded a few times. V is TRBV21-1 and J is TRBJ2-1; TRBD1 is taken as the D call from the table, unchecked against the DNA. TRBV21-1 is a pseudogene. CDR3 length: 14 amino acids. Here the CDR3 DNA reads TGTGCCAGCAGCGAAAGAGCAGGACCGGGGGAGCAGTTCTTC. It codes for CASSERAGPGEQFF.

In this sample, this clonotype turned up once. This chain uses TRBV23-1 with TRBJ1-5; D is possibly TRBD1 (5 bases). TRBV23-1 counts as an open reading frame of uncertain function. Trimming took off 0 bases at V and 2 bases at J, with 5 bases between the two ends. This CDR3 is built from 14 residues. DNA of the CDR3: TGCGCCAGCAGTCAATCACAGGGCAATCAGCCCCAGCATTTT. Its translation: CASSQSQGNQPQHF.

The chain joins TRBV20-1 to TRBJ2-2; D is unclear. The CDR3 spans 15 residues. Trimming pared 0 bases from V and 3 bases from J, leaving 11 bases between. Germline CDR1 is DFQATT and CDR2 is SNEGSKA (reference sequence). In DNA, the CDR3 is TGCAGTGCTAGAGATGTCAACACTTACACCGGGGAGCTGTTTTTT. Translated, it gives CSARDVNTYTGELFF.